This passage covers 27 T cell receptor beta chains from one sample sequenced in a study of neoadjuvant anti-PD-1 for oral cavity cancer. Some clones are missing from TCRdb's copy, which holds only in-frame ones; the method was immunoSEQ multiplex PCR. Of fewer than 20,000 clones in the sample, 65% to 85% are singletons; the top ten hold more than 2.5%. Sequenced here: PBMCs, sampled before nivolumab (anti-PD-1) treatment. Every receptor here comes from a person aged 35-79 years with oral cavity squamous cell carcinoma.

The V gene is TRBV18, the J gene TRBJ1-5; D possibly corresponds to TRBD1 (5 bases). Looked up from germline, CDR1 is KGHSH and CDR2 is LQKENI. CDR3 length: 15 residues. The V end lost 1 base, the J end lost 3 bases, and 10 bases lay between the germline ends. CDR3 in DNA: TGTGCCAGCTCACCACAACAGGCGGACAATCAGCCCCAGCATTTT. Its protein product is CASSPQQADNQPQHF.

This chain links TRBV2 with TRBJ2-1, with TRBD2 matching 12 bases. Germline trimming cut 4 bases from V and 10 bases from J; bases unmatched to any gene: 2. There are 13 residues in the CDR3. Looked up from germline, CDR1 is SNHLY and CDR2 is FYNNEI. CDR3 nucleotide sequence: TGTGCCAGCAGTGTCGGGACTAGCGGGGAGCAGTTCTTC. This gives the protein CASSVGTSGEQFF.

The V call is TRBV6-5, the J call TRBJ2-1; D is perhaps TRBD1 (5 bases). Germline V gene lookup returns CDR1 MNHEY and CDR2 SVGAGI. Trimming pared 0 bases from V and 5 bases from J, leaving 14 bases between. This CDR3 spans 16 amino acids. The CDR3 loop reads CASSYSDDSPDNEQFF. The CDR3 coding sequence is TGTGCCAGCAGTTACTCGGACGACAGCCCGGACAATGAGCAGTTCTTC.

The chain recombines TRBV9 with TRBJ2-3; 7 positions agree with TRBD1. The V and J ends lost 3 bases and 3 bases, in that order; junction bases with no gene match: 7. The CDR3 sequence is 15 residues long. CDR1 and CDR2 (germline): SGDLS, YYNGEE. This CDR3 reads CASSAGDRVTDTQYF. In DNA form, the CDR3 reads TGTGCCAGCAGCGCGGGTGACAGGGTAACAGATACGCAGTATTTT.

This clone has only a few counts. The chain is built from TRBV30 and TRBJ1-1, with 9 bases fitting TRBD1. CDR1 and CDR2 from the germline V gene are GTSNPN and SVGIG (reference sequence). V dropped 3 bases and J dropped 0; count of bases not matched to a gene: 2. The CDR3 is 14 residues long. The CDR3 DNA is TGTGCCTGGAGCGGACAGGGGCTGAACACTGAAGCTTTCTTT. Amino acid sequence: CAWSGQGLNTEAFF.

The rearrangement links TRBV21-1 to TRBJ1-5. TRBV21-1 is assigned pseudogene status. The CDR3 totals 16 residues. The CDR3 DNA follows: TGTGCCAGCAGCAAAATCGACTTAAAATCGAATCAGCCCCAGCATTTT. It yields the protein CASSKIDLKSNQPQHF.

This clone has a handful of counts. The chain joins TRBV19 to TRBJ1-1; perhaps TRBD1 as D (5 bases). Germline CDR1 LNHDA, CDR2 SQIVND (reference sequence). This CDR3 contains 15 residues. Between the trimmed V and J ends, which lost 7 bases and 4 bases, there was a span of 19 bases. This chain's CDR3 is CASTVQGGGFTEAFF. The CDR3 DNA reads TGTGCCAGTACGGTCCAGGGTGGTGGGTTCACTGAAGCTTTCTTT.

V is TRBV25-1 and J is TRBJ1-1, with D maybe TRBD1 (5 bases). CDR3 length: 16 residues. Germline loops: CDR1 MGHDK, CDR2 SYGVNS. Trimming shortened V by 1 base and J by 0 bases, and 12 bases separated the two germline ends. Here the CDR3 DNA reads TGTGCCAGCAGTGAATCTACGACAGCCATGAACACTGAAGCTTTCTTT. Amino acids: CASSESTTAMNTEAFF.

The genes are TRBV10-3 and TRBJ1-2; 8 bases agree with TRBD1. V lost 6 bases, J lost 2 bases, and 8 bases stayed unmatched. This CDR3 comprises 15 residues. Germline V gives CDR1 ENHRY, CDR2 SYGVKD. CDR3 coding DNA: TGTGCCATCAGCCCGGACAGGGACGCCAACTATGGCTACACCTTC. Translating it yields CAISPDRDANYGYTF.

The chain carries TRBV25-1 and TRBJ2-5; a possible D gene is TRBD2 (6 bases). Deletions cut 4 bases from V and 4 bases from J, with 13 bases between. The germline gives CDR1 MGHDK, CDR2 SYGVNS. The CDR3 spans 14 residues. The CDR3 DNA sequence: TGTGCCAGCAGTGCAGGAGGGCCGGGAGAGACCCAGTACTTC. Translated, it gives CASSAGGPGETQYF.

The chain joins TRBV19 to TRBJ2-7; a weak D match, TRBD2 (5 bases). CDR1 LNHDA and CDR2 SQIVND come from the germline V gene (reference sequence). The CDR3 loop spans 13 amino acids. V was trimmed by 3 bases and J by 2 bases, leaving 8 bases between them. Here the CDR3 reads CASSISETYEQYF. As DNA, the CDR3 is TGTGCCAGTAGTATTAGCGAGACCTACGAGCAGTACTTC. Combining the CDR3 with reference TRBV19 and TRBJ2-7 gives the whole variable domain DGGITQSPKYLFRKEGQNVTLSCEQNLNHDAMYWYRQDPGQGLRLIYYSQIVNDFQKGDIAEGYSVSREKKESFPLTVTSAQKNPTAFYLCASSISETYEQYFGPGTRLTVT.

This chain uses TRBV29-1 with TRBJ2-3; maybe TRBD2 (6 bases). Deletions cut 5 bases from V and 4 bases from J, with 13 bases between. CDR1 is SQVTM and CDR2 is ANQGSEA in the germline V gene. CDR3 size: 13 residues. The CDR3 sequence: CSVSTGLSDTQYF. The CDR3 nucleotides read TGCAGCGTTAGTACGGGACTTTCAGATACGCAGTATTTT.

The J gene is TRBJ1-1, the V gene TRBV30; 7 positions agree with TRBD1. The germline CDR1 and CDR2 sequences are GTSNPN and SVGIG (reference sequence). The CDR3 is made up of 13 amino acids. V trimming: 5 bases; J trimming: 4 bases; junction bases outside the gene matches: 7. For the CDR3, the DNA is TGTGCCTGGGACAGGGCGTTGTGCACTGAAGCTTTCTTT. It specifies CAWDRALCTEAFF.

This sequence joins TRBV6-1 and TRBJ2-1; D call uncertain. The CDR3 has 11 amino acids. V lost 7 bases, J lost 7 bases, and 8 bases lay in between. Looked up from germline, CDR1 is MNHNS and CDR2 is SASEGT. The CDR3 nucleotides are TGTGCCAGCATTTCGGCGAATGAGCAGTTCTTC. The encoded protein is CASISANEQFF.

The chain employs TRBV19 and TRBJ2-5; D gene uncertain. The CDR3 runs 14 residues. The germline V and J ends were trimmed by 3 bases and 3 bases, with 11 bases remaining between them. CDR1 and CDR2 (germline): LNHDA, SQIVND (reference sequence). The CDR3 bases are TGTGCCAGTAGTATCGGTGAAGCAAAAGAGACCCAGTACTTC. The encoded protein is CASSIGEAKETQYF. Complete variable domain (other parts from reference TRBV19 and TRBJ2-5): DGGITQSPKYLFRKEGQNVTLSCEQNLNHDAMYWYRQDPGQGLRLIYYSQIVNDFQKGDIAEGYSVSREKKESFPLTVTSAQKNPTAFYLCASSIGEAKETQYFGPGTRLLVL.

The chain recombines TRBV25-1 with TRBJ2-2; D may match TRBD1 or TRBD2 (6 bases each). V lost 7 bases and J lost 10, with 16 bases in between. Germline values: CDR1 MGHDK, CDR2 SYGVNS. This CDR3 is 13 amino acids long. In DNA form, the CDR3 reads TGTGCCAGCACTGGGGGGCGAGGGGTGGAGCTGTTTTTT. This gives the protein CASTGGRGVELFF.

The chain is built from TRBV7-6 and TRBJ2-2, with D perhaps matching TRBD2 (6 bases). Trimming stripped 1 base from V and 5 bases from J, with 14 bases between. Per germline, CDR1 SGHVS and CDR2 FNYEAQ. The CDR3 contains 16 residues. The CDR3 coding sequence is TGTGCCAGCAGCTTAGTGGCGGGGTACGGGACCGGGGAGCTGTTTTTT. Translation gives CASSLVAGYGTGELFF.

The chain uses TRBV13 and TRBJ1-1; no definite D call. V was shortened by 5 bases and J by 6 bases, with 19 bases between the two germline ends. Germline V gives CDR1 PRHDT, CDR2 FYEKMQ (reference sequence). The CDR3 spans 15 residues. The CDR3 reads CASSIGRGRRAEAFF. In DNA form, the CDR3 reads TGTGCCAGCAGCATCGGCCGAGGGCGCCGTGCTGAAGCTTTCTTT. Filled out from reference TRBV13 and TRBJ1-1, the complete variable domain reads AAGVIQSPRHLIKEKRETATLKCYPIPRHDTVYWYQQGPGQDPQFLISFYEKMQSDKGSIPDRFSAQQFSDYHSELNMSSLELGDSALYFCASSIGRGRRAEAFFGQGTRLTVV.

The chain employs TRBV19 and TRBJ2-1, with TRBD2 identical over 10 bases. V lost 3 bases and J lost 5; bases outside the gene matches: 7. Germline V CDR1 and CDR2: LNHDA, SQIVND (reference sequence). This CDR3 region has 16 residues. In DNA, the CDR3 is TGTGCCAGTAGTATTAAGGCACTAGCGGGGAACAATGAGCAGTTCTTC. It codes for CASSIKALAGNNEQFF.

This clone was counted once. The chain is built from TRBV11-2 and TRBJ2-1; 8 bases are shared with TRBD2. Trimming removed 5 bases from V and 3 bases from J; junction bases left unmatched: 6. Germline V lookup: CDR1 SGHAT, CDR2 FQNNGV. The CDR3 runs to 15 residues. CDR3 in DNA: TGTGCCAGCAGCCAACCGGGACTAGTCTACAATGAGCAGTTCTTC. As protein: CASSQPGLVYNEQFF.

This chain uses TRBV5-3 with TRBJ1-5, with no clear D. TRBV5-3 is recorded as an ORF, its role being uncertain. This CDR3 region has 15 residues. V shed 2 bases and J shed 0 bases, with 9 bases lying between them. CDR3 DNA sequence: TGTGCCAGAAGCTTCCGCCCATATAGCAATCAGCCCCAGCATTTT. Residues: CARSFRPYSNQPQHF.

The chain is built from TRBV6-5 and TRBJ2-4; TRBD1 matches at 7 bases. The length of the CDR3 is 14 residues. Trimming took 6 bases from V and 9 from J; bases not matched to a gene: 11. Germline V gene lookup returns CDR1 MNHEY and CDR2 SVGAGI. The CDR3 coding sequence is TGTGCCAGCAGACCAATGGAACAGGGGACCATTCAGTACTTC. Protein sequence: CASRPMEQGTIQYF.

This rearrangement joins TRBV5-4 to TRBJ2-7; D is uncertain. The V end was cut by 0 bases, the J end by 3 bases, with 10 bases between. The V gene's germline CDR1 is SGHNT and CDR2 YYREEE (reference sequence). The CDR3 covers 14 residues. This CDR3 reads CASSLGQMSYEQYF. The DNA of the CDR3 is TGTGCCAGCAGCTTGGGGCAGATGAGCTACGAGCAGTACTTC.

The rearrangement links TRBV7-6 to TRBJ2-6; the D gene is possibly TRBD1 (6 bases). The germline CDR1 and CDR2 sequences are SGHVS and FNYEAQ. CDR3 length: 12 residues. Trimming removed 5 bases at V and 10 bases at J, with 9 bases between. The CDR3 here is CASSKGGNVLTF. The CDR3 nucleotides read TGTGCCAGCAGCAAAGGGGGAAACGTCCTGACTTTC.

In its sample, this clone was seen once. This chain uses TRBV5-4 with TRBJ2-3; 7 bases fit TRBD1. Germline CDR1 SGHNT, CDR2 YYREEE (reference sequence). There are 15 residues in the CDR3. Trimming removed 0 bases from V and 2 bases from J; junction bases left unmatched: 3. The chain's CDR3 is CASSLDRGFTDTQYF. CDR3 coding DNA: TGTGCCAGCAGCTTGGACAGGGGTTTCACAGATACGCAGTATTTT.

The chain combines TRBV2 with TRBJ2-7; 8 bases agree with TRBD1. CDR1 and CDR2 (germline): SNHLY, FYNNEI. Trimming removed 5 bases from V and 2 bases from J; junction bases left unmatched: 8. The CDR3 consists of 15 residues. The CDR3 sequence: CASSKGQVPPYEQYF. For the CDR3, the DNA is TGTGCCAGCAGTAAGGGACAGGTGCCCCCCTACGAGCAGTACTTC. Complete variable domain (other parts from reference TRBV2 and TRBJ2-7): EPEVTQTPSHQVTQMGQEVILRCVPISNHLYFYWYRQILGQKVEFLVSFYNNEISEKSEIFDDQFSVERPDGSNFTLKIRSTKLEDSAMYFCASSKGQVPPYEQYFGPGTRLTVT.

The chain links TRBV5-1 to TRBJ2-7, with 8 bases that match TRBD1. J was trimmed by 0 bases and V by 4 bases; bases with no gene match: 3. This CDR3 region has 14 residues. Germline lookup yields CDR1 SGHRS and CDR2 YFSETQ. The CDR3 spells CASSMGQVSYEQYF. The CDR3 nucleotides are TGCGCCAGCAGCATGGGACAGGTCTCCTACGAGCAGTACTTC. The full variable domain, completed using reference TRBV5-1 and TRBJ2-7, is KAGVTQTPRYLIKTRGQQVTLSCSPISGHRSVSWYQQTPGQGLQFLFEYFSETQRNKGNFPGRFSGRQFSNSRSEMNVSTLELGDSALYLCASSMGQVSYEQYFGPGTRLTVT.